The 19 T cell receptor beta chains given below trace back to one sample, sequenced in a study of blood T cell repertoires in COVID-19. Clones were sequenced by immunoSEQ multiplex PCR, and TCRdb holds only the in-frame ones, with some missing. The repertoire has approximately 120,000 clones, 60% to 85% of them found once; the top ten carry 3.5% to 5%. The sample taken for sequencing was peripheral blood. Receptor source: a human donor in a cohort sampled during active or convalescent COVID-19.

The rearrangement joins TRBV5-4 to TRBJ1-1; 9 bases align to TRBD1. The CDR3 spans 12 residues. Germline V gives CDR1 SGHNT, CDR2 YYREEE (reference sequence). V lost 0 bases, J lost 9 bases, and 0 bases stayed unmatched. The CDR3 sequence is CASSLDRGQAFF. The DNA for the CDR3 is TGTGCCAGCAGCTTGGACAGGGGGCAAGCTTTCTTT.

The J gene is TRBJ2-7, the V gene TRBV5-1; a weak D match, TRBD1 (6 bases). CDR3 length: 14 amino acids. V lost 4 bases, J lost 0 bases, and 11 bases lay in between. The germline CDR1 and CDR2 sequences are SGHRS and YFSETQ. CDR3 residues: CASSPQGSSYEQYF. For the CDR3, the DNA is TGCGCCAGCAGCCCCCAGGGGAGCTCCTACGAGCAGTACTTC.

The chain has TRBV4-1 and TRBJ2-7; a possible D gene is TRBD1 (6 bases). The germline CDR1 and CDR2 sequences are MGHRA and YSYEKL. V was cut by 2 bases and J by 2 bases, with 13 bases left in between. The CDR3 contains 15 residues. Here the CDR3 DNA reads TGCGCCAGCAGCCAAACCGGGACATCAGCCTACGAGCAGTACTTC. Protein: CASSQTGTSAYEQYF.

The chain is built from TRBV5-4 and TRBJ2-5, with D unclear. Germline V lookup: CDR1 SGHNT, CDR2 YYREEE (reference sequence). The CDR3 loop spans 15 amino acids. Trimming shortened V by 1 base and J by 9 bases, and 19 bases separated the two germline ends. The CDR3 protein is CASSLSFVRQTAQYF. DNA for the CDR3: TGTGCCAGCAGCTTGAGTTTTGTCAGGCAAACGGCCCAGTACTTC.

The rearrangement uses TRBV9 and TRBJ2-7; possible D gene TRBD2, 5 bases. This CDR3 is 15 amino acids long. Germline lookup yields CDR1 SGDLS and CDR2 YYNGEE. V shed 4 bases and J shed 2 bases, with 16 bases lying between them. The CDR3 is CASSPLSTGTYEQYF. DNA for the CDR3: TGTGCCAGCAGCCCACTGAGCACGGGAACCTACGAGCAGTACTTC.

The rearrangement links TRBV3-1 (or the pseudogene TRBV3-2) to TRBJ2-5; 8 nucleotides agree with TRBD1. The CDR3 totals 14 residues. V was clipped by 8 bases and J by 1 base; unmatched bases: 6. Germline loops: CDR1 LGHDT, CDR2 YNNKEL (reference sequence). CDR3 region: CASEGDRIQETQYF. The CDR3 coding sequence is TGTGCCAGCGAAGGGGACAGGATCCAAGAGACCCAGTACTTC.

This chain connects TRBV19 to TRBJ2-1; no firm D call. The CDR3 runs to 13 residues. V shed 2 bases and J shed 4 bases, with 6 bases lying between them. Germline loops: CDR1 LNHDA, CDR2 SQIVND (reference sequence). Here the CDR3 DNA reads TGTGCCAGTAGTATAACAGCTTACAATGAGCAGTTCTTC. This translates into CASSITAYNEQFF.

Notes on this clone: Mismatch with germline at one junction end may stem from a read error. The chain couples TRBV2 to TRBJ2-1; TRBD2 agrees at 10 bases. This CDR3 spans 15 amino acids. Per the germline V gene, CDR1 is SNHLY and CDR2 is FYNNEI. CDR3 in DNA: TGTGCCAGCAGCGAAGCGGGGGGGAACTACAATGAGCAGTTCTTC. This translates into CASSEAGGNYNEQFF.

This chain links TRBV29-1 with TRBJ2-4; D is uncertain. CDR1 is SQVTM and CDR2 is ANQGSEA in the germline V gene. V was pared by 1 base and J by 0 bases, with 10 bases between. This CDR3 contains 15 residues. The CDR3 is CSVEVVSVAKNIQYF. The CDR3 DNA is TGCAGCGTTGAAGTGGTCAGTGTAGCCAAAAACATTCAGTACTTC.

The chain's CDR3 is CATSDARGKYNEQFF. The CDR3, as DNA: TGTGCCACCAGTGACGCTAGGGGGAAGTACAATGAGCAGTTCTTC. V gene TRBV24-1 combines with J gene TRBJ2-1; perhaps TRBD1 as D (6 bases). This CDR3 is built from 15 residues. The germline V gene encodes CDR1 KGHDR and CDR2 SFDVKD. V was trimmed by 4 bases and J by 4 bases, leaving 13 bases between them.

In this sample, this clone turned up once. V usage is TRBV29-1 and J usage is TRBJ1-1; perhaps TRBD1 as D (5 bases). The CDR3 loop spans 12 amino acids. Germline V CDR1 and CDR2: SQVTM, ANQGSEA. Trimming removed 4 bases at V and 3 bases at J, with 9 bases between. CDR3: CSVGVRDTEAFF. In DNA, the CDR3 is TGCAGCGTTGGGGTCAGGGACACTGAAGCTTTCTTT.

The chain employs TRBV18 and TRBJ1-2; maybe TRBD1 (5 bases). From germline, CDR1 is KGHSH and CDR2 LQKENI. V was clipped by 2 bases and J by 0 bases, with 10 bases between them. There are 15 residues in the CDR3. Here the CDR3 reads CASSPGGTANYGYTF. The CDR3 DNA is TGTGCCAGCTCACCAGGCGGGACCGCTAACTATGGCTACACCTTC.

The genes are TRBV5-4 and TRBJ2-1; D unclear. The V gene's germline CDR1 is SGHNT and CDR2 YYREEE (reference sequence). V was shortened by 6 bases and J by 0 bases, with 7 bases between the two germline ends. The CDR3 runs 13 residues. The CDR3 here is CASMPGSYNEQFF. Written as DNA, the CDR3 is TGTGCCAGCATGCCAGGCTCCTACAATGAGCAGTTCTTC.

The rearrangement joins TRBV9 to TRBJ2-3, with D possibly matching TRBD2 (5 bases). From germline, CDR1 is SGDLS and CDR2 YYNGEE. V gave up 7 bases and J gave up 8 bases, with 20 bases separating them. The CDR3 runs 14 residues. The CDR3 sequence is CASGLRSDRGTQYF. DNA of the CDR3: TGTGCCAGCGGCCTAAGGTCGGACCGGGGTACGCAGTATTTT.

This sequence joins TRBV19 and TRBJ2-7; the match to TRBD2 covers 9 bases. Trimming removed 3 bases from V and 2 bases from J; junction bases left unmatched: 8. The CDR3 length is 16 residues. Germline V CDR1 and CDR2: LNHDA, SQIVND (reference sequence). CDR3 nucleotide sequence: TGTGCCAGTAGTATTACATCTAGCGGGGTTACCTACGAGCAGTACTTC. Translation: CASSITSSGVTYEQYF. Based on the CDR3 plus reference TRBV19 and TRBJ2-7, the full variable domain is DGGITQSPKYLFRKEGQNVTLSCEQNLNHDAMYWYRQDPGQGLRLIYYSQIVNDFQKGDIAEGYSVSREKKESFPLTVTSAQKNPTAFYLCASSITSSGVTYEQYFGPGTRLTVT.

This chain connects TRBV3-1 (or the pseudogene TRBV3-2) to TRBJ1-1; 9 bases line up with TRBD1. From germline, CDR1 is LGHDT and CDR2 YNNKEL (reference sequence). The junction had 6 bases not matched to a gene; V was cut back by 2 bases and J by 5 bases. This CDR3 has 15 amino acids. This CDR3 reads CASSQNRGRGTEAFF. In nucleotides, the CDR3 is TGTGCCAGCAGCCAAAACAGGGGGCGAGGTACTGAAGCTTTCTTT.

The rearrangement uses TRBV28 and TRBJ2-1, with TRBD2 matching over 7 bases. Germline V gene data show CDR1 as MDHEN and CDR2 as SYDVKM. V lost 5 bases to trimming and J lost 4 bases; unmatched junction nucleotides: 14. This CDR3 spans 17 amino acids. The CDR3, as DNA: TGTGCCAGCAGTGGGGGGTTGTCTAGCGGCCCATACAATGAGCAGTTCTTC. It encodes CASSGGLSSGPYNEQFF.

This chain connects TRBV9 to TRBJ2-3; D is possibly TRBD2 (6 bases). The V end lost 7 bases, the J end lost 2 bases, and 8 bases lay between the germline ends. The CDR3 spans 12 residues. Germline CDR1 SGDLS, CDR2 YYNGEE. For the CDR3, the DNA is TGTGCCAGCGGGGACTTCACAGATACGCAGTATTTT. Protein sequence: CASGDFTDTQYF.

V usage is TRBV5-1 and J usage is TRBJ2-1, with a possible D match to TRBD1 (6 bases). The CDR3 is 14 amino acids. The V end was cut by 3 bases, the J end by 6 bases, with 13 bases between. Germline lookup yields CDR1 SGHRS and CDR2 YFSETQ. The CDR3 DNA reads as TGCGCCAGCAGCTCACAGGACAGCGTCAATGAGCAGTTCTTC. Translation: CASSSQDSVNEQFF.